This TCR beta chain was captured in a study of early T cells in non-severe SARS-CoV-2 infection. The V gene's germline CDR1 is MDHEN and CDR2 SYDVKM. CDR3 length equals 13 residues. The ends lost 6 bases at V and 5 bases at J; junction bases unmatched: 4. Attachment of unique molecular identifiers to individual cDNA molecules was performed. MiXCR, run by TCRdb on the 5' RACE reads, gives a single entry per CDR3 protein. The sample shows about 20,000 distinct CDR3 sequences, 4.5% to 5% of them seen only once. This TCR derives from an adult who was a healthcare worker with PCR-confirmed SARS-CoV-2 infection or an uninfected control (not recorded which). Sequenced input: whole blood. The chain employs TRBV28 and TRBJ2-5, with 9 bases lining up with TRBD1. CDR3 amino acids: CASRYRGLETQYF. In DNA form, the CDR3 reads TGTGCCAGCAGGTACAGGGGGCTGGAGACCCAGTACTTC.